A selection of T cell receptor beta chains follows, all from one sample in a study of beta chain features in type 1 diabetes. The assay was immunoSEQ multiplex PCR, and TCRdb's table has in-frame clones only and misses some. The table includes 300,000 to 400,000 clones, over 9.5% detected once. Sequencing was performed on naive CD4+ T cells from blood. The receptors stem from a man between 18 and 29 years old in good health. Both conserved end residues are part of each CDR3. A D gene is named only where the DNA matches it firmly. Clone size is shown for a subset of rows, as once, few, many or a class of expanded clone.

CDR3	DNA	J	size	D	length	V
CASSQGPGQGAWGYTF	TGCGCCAGCAGCCAAGGGCCGGGACAGGGGGCCTGGGGCTACACCTTC	TRBJ1-2	-	TRBD1	16	TRBV4-3
CASSLDTIYNEQFF	TGTGCCAGCAGCTTAGACACCATCTACAATGAGCAGTTCTTC	TRBJ2-1	few	-	14	TRBV7-2
CATSRVVQGGEQFF	TGTGCCACCAGCAGAGTAGTGCAGGGCGGCGAGCAGTTCTTC	TRBJ2-1	few	-	14	TRBV15
CASSLYAGSGGYTF	TGTGCCAGCAGCTTGTATGCGGGGTCAGGCGGCTACACCTTC	TRBJ1-2	-	-	14	TRBV5-4
CASSQDRVPGELFF	TGCGCCAGCAGCCAAGACAGGGTCCCCGGGGAGCTGTTTTTT	TRBJ2-2	few	-	14	TRBV4-1
CASRLTEDTEAFF	TGTGCCAGTAGGCTGACAGAGGACACTGAAGCTTTCTTT	TRBJ1-1	-	-	13	TRBV19
CASSFGGPPYEQYF	TGTGCCAGCAGTTTCGGGGGACCACCCTACGAGCAGTACTTC	TRBJ2-7	few	-	14	TRBV27
CASSLDGVNTEAFF	TGTGCCAGCAGCTTAGACGGGGTGAACACTGAAGCTTTCTTT	TRBJ1-1	few	-	14	TRBV7-9
CASSGGETQYF	TGTGCCAGCAGCGGGGGGGAGACCCAGTACTTC	TRBJ2-5	-	-	11	TRBV7-2
CSVGGLAGVEQYF	TGCAGCGTTGGGGGACTAGCGGGGGTAGAGCAGTACTTC	TRBJ2-7	few	TRBD2	13	TRBV29-1
CAWSYGGVLGEQFF	TGTGCCTGGAGTTACGGGGGGGTATTGGGTGAGCAGTTCTTC	TRBJ2-1	few	TRBD2	14	TRBV30
CASSPPSRNTGELFF	TGTGCCAGCTCACCACCTAGCCGGAACACCGGGGAGCTGTTTTTT	TRBJ2-2	-	-	15	TRBV18
CASRVWTETYEQYF	TGTGCCAGCAGGGTATGGACAGAAACCTACGAGCAGTACTTC	TRBJ2-7	-	-	14	TRBV6-1
CASSYSFSGPAEAFF	TGTGCCAGCAGTTACTCGTTTTCAGGGCCGGCTGAAGCTTTCTTT	TRBJ1-1	few	-	15	TRBV6-6
CASSFGGTGGLALHF	TGCGCCAGCAGCTTTGGGGGGACAGGAGGTCTAGCCCTCCACTTT	TRBJ1-6	few	TRBD1	15	TRBV5-1
CSVVTGSYEQYF	TGCAGCGTTGTTACAGGGTCCTACGAGCAGTACTTC	TRBJ2-7	-	-	12	TRBV29-1
CASSPLGSDTQYF	TGTGCCAGCTCACCACTCGGGTCAGATACGCAGTATTTT	TRBJ2-3	-	-	13	TRBV18
CLTRAEGLAGPETQYF	TGTCTCACCCGGGCGGAAGGACTAGCGGGACCAGAGACCCAGTACTTC	TRBJ2-5	few	TRBD2	16	TRBV27
CASSGSSGRNEQFF	TGCGCCAGCAGTGGGTCTAGCGGGAGGAATGAGCAGTTCTTC	TRBJ2-1	few	TRBD2	14	TRBV5-1
CAWRTGMNTEAFF	TGTGCCTGGCGGACAGGGATGAACACTGAAGCTTTCTTT	TRBJ1-1	few	TRBD1	13	TRBV30
CASSVGGSSYEQYF	TGTGCCAGCAGCGTAGGCGGCAGCTCCTACGAGCAGTACTTC	TRBJ2-7	-	-	14	TRBV9
CASSSDRGLGTDTQYF	TGTGCCAGCAGCTCGGACAGGGGTTTAGGGACAGATACGCAGTATTTT	TRBJ2-3	-	TRBD1	16	TRBV7-2
CAWSVGGGWNTEAFF	TGTGCCTGGAGTGTAGGGGGGGGGTGGAACACTGAAGCTTTCTTT	TRBJ1-1	-	-	15	TRBV30
CASSQDFSSYNEQFF	TGCGCCAGCAGCCAAGATTTCAGCTCCTACAATGAGCAGTTCTTC	TRBJ2-1	-	-	15	TRBV4-1
CATSRDRTNYGYTF	TGTGCCACCAGCAGAGATCGGACAAACTATGGCTACACCTTC	TRBJ1-2	-	-	14	TRBV15
CATSRGVGQGSGANVLTF	TGTGCCACCAGCAGAGGTGTGGGACAGGGGTCCGGGGCCAACGTCCTGACTTTC	TRBJ2-6	-	TRBD1	18	TRBV15
CASSRGYNEQFF	TGTGCCAGCAGCCGGGGGTACAATGAGCAGTTCTTC	TRBJ2-1	few	-	12	TRBV2
CASSYGGLSSYEQYF	TGTGCCAGCAGTTACGGCGGGCTTAGCTCCTACGAGCAGTACTTC	TRBJ2-7	few	-	15	TRBV6-5
CASSLVGGPSYEQYF	TGTGCCAGCAGTTTGGTAGGGGGCCCCTCCTACGAGCAGTACTTC	TRBJ2-7	-	TRBD1	15	TRBV28
CATSRDPRNYGYTF	TGTGCCACCAGCAGAGACCCCCGGAACTATGGCTACACCTTC	TRBJ1-2	-	-	14	TRBV15
CASSLGDGSSYEQYF	TGTGCCAGCAGCTTAGGGGACGGGAGCTCCTACGAGCAGTACTTC	TRBJ2-7	few	-	15	TRBV7-9
CASSQRTGAYEQYF	TGTGCCAGCAGCCAACGGACAGGGGCATACGAGCAGTACTTC	TRBJ2-7	few	TRBD1	14	TRBV2
CASSPAGTVMNTEAFF	TGTGCCAGCTCACCGGCGGGGACAGTTATGAACACTGAAGCTTTCTTT	TRBJ1-1	-	TRBD1	16	TRBV18
CASRPTGKTYEQYF	TGTGCCAGCAGACCGACAGGGAAAACCTACGAGCAGTACTTC	TRBJ2-7	few	TRBD1	14	TRBV28
CATSRLTSGSAETQYF	TGTGCCACCAGCAGACTGACTAGCGGGAGTGCTGAGACCCAGTACTTC	TRBJ2-5	-	TRBD2	16	TRBV15
CASSTDRRYGYTF	TGTGCCAGCAGCACGGACAGAAGGTATGGCTACACCTTC	TRBJ1-2	few	-	13	TRBV5-4
CASAAEIRGSYTF	TGTGCTAGTGCGGCGGAAATAAGGGGCAGCTACACCTTC	TRBJ1-2	few	-	13	TRBV12-5
CASSPDENQPQHF	TGTGCCAGCTCACCAGATGAGAATCAGCCCCAGCATTTT	TRBJ1-5	many	-	13	TRBV18
CASSQDWSEQFF	TGTGCCAGCAGCCAAGATTGGAGTGAGCAGTTCTTC	TRBJ2-1	many	-	12	TRBV4-2
CASSLAGFNEQFF	TGTGCCAGCAGTTTAGCGGGGTTCAATGAGCAGTTCTTC	TRBJ2-1	few	TRBD2	13	TRBV6-6
CASSDQGLTREGYTF	TGCGCCAGCAGCGATCAGGGACTAACTCGGGAAGGCTACACCTTC	TRBJ1-2	-	-	15	TRBV4-3
CASSPTRHSLQETQYF	TGTGCCAGCTCACCTACCCGACACAGCCTCCAAGAGACCCAGTACTTC	TRBJ2-5	-	-	16	TRBV18
CSVGGLAVNYEQYF	TGCAGCGTTGGGGGACTAGCGGTTAACTACGAGCAGTACTTC	TRBJ2-7	few	TRBD2	14	TRBV29-1
CASSLTGLAGAAYEQYF	TGTGCCAGCAGCTTAACGGGACTAGCGGGAGCCGCCTACGAGCAGTACTTC	TRBJ2-7	few	TRBD2	17	TRBV7-3
CASSRHELLYGYTF	TGTGCCAGCAGTCGACATGAGCTCCTCTATGGCTACACCTTC	TRBJ1-2	-	-	14	TRBV28
CATAFDRIANYGYTF	TGTGCCACCGCGTTTGACAGGATAGCTAACTATGGCTACACCTTC	TRBJ1-2	few	-	15	TRBV15
CASSPGGTSGTNEQFF	TGTGCCAGCAGCCCGGGGGGGACTAGCGGGACGAATGAGCAGTTCTTC	TRBJ2-1	-	TRBD2	16	TRBV13
CSVGREQAPNTEAFF	TGCAGCGTGGGTAGAGAACAGGCGCCGAACACTGAAGCTTTCTTT	TRBJ1-1	-	-	15	TRBV29-1
CSVIAGSANTGELFF	TGCAGCGTCATAGCAGGGTCGGCGAACACCGGGGAGCTGTTTTTT	TRBJ2-2	-	-	15	TRBV29-1
CASSSPRRERGTEAFF	TGTGCCAGCAGCTCCCCGAGGAGGGAGAGGGGCACTGAAGCTTTCTTT	TRBJ1-1	few	-	16	TRBV7-9